The 27 T cell receptor beta chains listed next were all sequenced from one sample in a study of glioma-infiltrating T cells. Using RNA template, CDR3s of TCR alpha and beta were amplified with iRepertoire arm-PCR. A single record per CDR3 protein comes from TCRdb applying MiXCR to the multiplex PCR reads. This table holds roughly 100,000 distinct CDR3 sequences, around 30% found once. The sequenced sample consisted of glioma tissue, nonneoplastic brain tissue, or PBMCs (not recorded which). The receptors were gathered from a human donor with low-grade glioma or glioblastoma, undergoing nonglioma brain surgery, or in good health (not recorded which).

This clonotype was detected many times. The V gene is TRBV6-1, the J gene TRBJ2-7, with 7 bases aligning to TRBD2. J lost 2 bases, V lost 7 bases, and 8 bases had no gene match. The V gene's germline CDR1 is MNHNS and CDR2 SASEGT. There are 14 residues in the CDR3. CDR3 DNA sequence: TGTGCCAGCACACCGTCCGGGACTACCTACGAGCAGTACTTC. Residues: CASTPSGTTYEQYF.

As regards this clonotype: With a much larger clone just one base away, this may be a read error. This chain connects TRBV12-3 or TRBV12-4 to TRBJ1-2, with D hard to call. Trimming took 5 bases from V and 4 from J, leaving 8 bases between them. The CDR3 extends over 12 amino acids. CDR3 loop: CASSTHGYGYTF. For the CDR3, the DNA is TGTGCCAGCAGTACGCATGGCTATGGCTACACCTTC.

This clonotype was detected a few times. The CDR3 here is CASSIRGEGFYNEQFF. DNA for the CDR3: TGTGCCAGCAGTATAAGAGGGGAGGGGTTTTACAATGAGCAGTTCTTC. The V gene is TRBV6-1, the J gene TRBJ2-1; 7 nucleotides align to TRBD2. CDR1 is MNHNS and CDR2 is SASEGT in the germline V gene. This CDR3 spans 16 amino acids. V shed 5 bases, J shed 4 bases, and the junction held 11 bases outside the gene matches.

This clonotype showed up many times. The chain carries TRBV6-6 and TRBJ2-1; TRBD1 matches 8 bases. Germline V gene data show CDR1 as MNHNY and CDR2 as SVGAGI (reference sequence). CDR3 size: 17 residues. Trimming removed 2 bases from V and 13 bases from J; junction bases left unmatched: 19. The CDR3 reads CASSYPGQGIQRIDQFF. The CDR3 nucleotides are TGTGCCAGCAGTTACCCCGGACAGGGAATTCAACGTATCGATCAGTTCTTC.

As for this clonotype: A much larger clonotype is one base distant, so this may be a read error. The V and J genes are TRBV7-3 and TRBJ1-2; the D is unclear. CDR3 length: 14 amino acids. Germline V CDR1 and CDR2: SGHTA, FQGTGA. V gave up 0 bases and J gave up 8 bases, with 13 bases separating them. The CDR3: CASSLTPDAGGYTF. In nucleotides, the CDR3 is TGTGCCAGCAGCTTAACACCAGACGCAGGCGGCTACACCTTC.

The V call is TRBV5-4, the J call TRBJ2-1, with D perhaps matching TRBD2 (5 bases). The germline gives CDR1 SGHNT, CDR2 YYREEE (reference sequence). The CDR3 totals 14 residues. Trimming took 4 bases from V and 5 from J, leaving 13 bases between them. CDR3 sequence: CASSDKTGNNEQFF. CDR3 in DNA: TGTGCCAGCAGCGATAAAACCGGGAACAATGAGCAGTTCTTC.

This clonotype occurred many times. The genes are TRBV7-2 and TRBJ1-1; 7 bases fit TRBD1. The CDR3 runs to 12 residues. Germline CDR1 and CDR2: SGHTA and FQGNSA. V was pared by 5 bases and J by 10 bases, with 7 bases of the junction left unmatched. Here the CDR3 reads CASSRQGLGAFF. CDR3 coding DNA: TGTGCCAGCAGCCGACAGGGCTTGGGAGCTTTCTTT.

Comment on this clonotype: This sequence may be a read error, since a much larger clone differs from it by one base. The rearrangement joins TRBV20-1 to TRBJ2-1; D is tentatively TRBD1 or TRBD2 (5 bases each). The CDR3 runs to 17 residues. Germline V gene sequence: CDR1 DFQATT, CDR2 SNEGSKA (reference sequence). The V end lost 3 bases, the J end lost 5 bases, and 23 bases lay between the germline ends. The DNA for the CDR3 is TGCAGTGCTAGGGGGACCATAGATCGGCCCCCAAACAATGAGCAGTTCTTC. It encodes CSARGTIDRPPNNEQFF.

The chain's CDR3 is CASRSTDTQYF. As DNA, the CDR3 is TGTGCCAGCAGGTCGACAGATACGCAGTATTTT. V usage is TRBV2 and J usage is TRBJ2-3; D ambiguous. Trimming took 6 bases from V and 3 from J, leaving 4 bases between them. CDR1 and CDR2 (germline): SNHLY, FYNNEI. This CDR3 has 11 residues.

The rearrangement links TRBV9 to TRBJ1-2, with D possibly matching TRBD1 (5 bases). The CDR3 is 14 residues long. The germline V gene has CDR1 SGDLS and CDR2 YYNGEE. Trimming shortened V by 5 bases and J by 5 bases, and 16 bases separated the two germline ends. CDR3 in amino acids: CASRLLGRRYGYTF. The CDR3 DNA is TGTGCCAGCAGATTGCTGGGACGGAGGTATGGCTACACCTTC.

Notes on this clonotype: Possible read error: a much larger clone is one base away. The DNA for the CDR3 is TGTGCCAGCAGTGAATGGGGGGCCCTCAATGAGCAGTTCTTC. It codes for CASSEWGALNEQFF. The V call is TRBV2, the J call TRBJ2-1, with D perhaps being TRBD1 or TRBD2 (6 bases each). The V and J ends lost 2 bases and 6 bases respectively, with 11 bases between them. Germline CDR1 is SNHLY and CDR2 is FYNNEI. The CDR3 totals 14 residues.

Comments on this clonotype: Compared with germline, one end of the junction differs, possibly owing to a read error. The gene calls are TRBV7-6 and TRBJ2-1; no reliable D call. Per the germline V gene, CDR1 is SGHVS and CDR2 is FNYEAQ. There are 13 residues in the CDR3. In DNA form, the CDR3 reads TGTGCCAGCAGCGCCCTGGGGTTTAATGAGCAGTCCTTC. Translation: CASSALGFNEQSF.

At least ten counts were recorded for this clonotype. The V call is TRBV27, the J call TRBJ1-4; maybe TRBD1 (6 bases). The CDR3 loop spans 14 amino acids. In germline, CDR1 is MNHEY, CDR2 SMNVEV (reference sequence). V was trimmed by 0 bases and J by 10 bases, leaving 12 bases between them. CDR3 amino acids: CASSLSLGGRKLFF. The DNA for the CDR3 is TGTGCCAGCAGTTTATCTTTGGGGGGGCGAAAACTGTTTTTT.

The chain combines TRBV9 with TRBJ2-5, with a possible D match to TRBD2 (6 bases). The germline V gene has CDR1 SGDLS and CDR2 YYNGEE. V was trimmed by 4 bases and J by 4 bases, leaving 14 bases between them. CDR3 size: 14 residues. DNA of the CDR3: TGTGCCAGCAGCCCTCAGACTAGAGGAGAGACCCAGTACTTC. Residues: CASSPQTRGETQYF.

J is TRBJ2-7 and V is TRBV6-1, with D perhaps TRBD2 (6 bases). CDR1 and CDR2 from the germline V gene are MNHNS and SASEGT. V lost 6 bases to trimming and J lost 2 bases, with 14 bases between them. The CDR3 contains 14 residues. CDR3 nucleotides: TGTGCCAGCAGAAAAGGGACTGGAGCCTACGAGCAGTACTTC. This encodes CASRKGTGAYEQYF.

The genes are TRBV2 and TRBJ2-1; tentatively, D is TRBD1 (5 bases). Germline V lookup: CDR1 SNHLY, CDR2 FYNNEI. CDR3 length: 12 residues. Trimming pared 2 bases from V and 8 bases from J, leaving 7 bases between. The CDR3 DNA follows: TGTGCCAGCAGTGAAAGGGGCTATGAGCAGTTCTTC. This encodes CASSERGYEQFF.

At least ten counts were recorded for this clonotype. The gene calls are TRBV15 and TRBJ1-5; D not resolved. V was trimmed by 2 bases and J by 2 bases, leaving 4 bases between them. The germline V gene has CDR1 LNHNV and CDR2 YYDKDF (reference sequence). This CDR3 comprises 13 residues. The CDR3 loop reads CATSRKGNQPQHF. The CDR3 nucleotides are TGTGCCACCAGCAGAAAGGGCAATCAGCCCCAGCATTTT.

Concerning this clonotype itself: This CDR3 is missing its conserved last phenylalanine or tryptophan, likely due to a read error. Because the CDR3's place on the DNA is in doubt, the DNA is left out and the CDR3 is given as listed by TCRdb. V usage is TRBV28 and J usage is TRBJ2-7. Germline lookup yields CDR1 MDHEN and CDR2 SYDVKM. The CDR3 is 15 amino acids long, termini counted. CDR3 sequence reads: CSISFIGLISYEHYS.

This chain joins TRBV7-9 and TRBJ2-5; TRBD2 agrees at 9 bases. In germline, CDR1 is SEHNR, CDR2 FQNEAQ (reference sequence). This CDR3 has 17 amino acids. V was clipped by 1 base and J by 5 bases; unmatched bases: 11. The CDR3: CASSLGISSGDDETQYF. The CDR3 DNA sequence: TGTGCCAGCAGCTTAGGCATCTCTAGCGGGGATGATGAGACCCAGTACTTC.

Notes on this clonotype: A single base separates this from a much larger clone, so it may be a read error. The J gene is TRBJ1-1, the V gene TRBV7-9, with D unclear. Germline values: CDR1 SEHNR, CDR2 FQNEAQ (reference sequence). The V end was cut by 4 bases, the J end by 7 bases, with 19 bases between. The CDR3 covers 15 residues. The CDR3, as DNA: TGTGCCAGCAGCTCCGGACCGACCCCGGAGGATGAAGCTTTCTTT. It specifies CASSSGPTPEDEAFF.

The V and J genes are TRBV29-1 and TRBJ2-7; D perhaps matches TRBD2 (5 bases). The CDR3 has 10 residues. V lost 4 bases and J 6 bases, leaving 7 bases between the germline ends. The germline V gene has CDR1 SQVTM and CDR2 ANQGSEA. CDR3 in DNA: TGCAGCGTTGTACGGGGCGAGCAGTACTTC. It encodes CSVVRGEQYF.

Turning to this clonotype: A much larger clonotype is one base distant, so this may be a read error. This chain links TRBV7-3 with TRBJ1-5; the D is unclear. From germline, CDR1 is SGHTA and CDR2 FQGTGA. This CDR3 is built from 13 residues. CDR3 DNA: TGTGCCAGCGGCTTAGCCACCAATCAGCCCCAGCATTTT. Protein: CASGLATNQPQHF.

This clonotype turned up a few times. The chain links TRBV10-3 to TRBJ1-1; D may be TRBD1 (5 bases). Trimming left V 6 bases short and J 2 bases short, with 13 bases between. Looked up from germline, CDR1 is ENHRY and CDR2 is SYGVKD. CDR3 length equals 14 residues. The DNA for the CDR3 is TGTGCCATCAGCGGGAGGGGCATAAACACTGAAGCTTTCTTT. Its protein product is CAISGRGINTEAFF.

As regards this clonotype: A much larger clone is a single base away; this may be a read error. The genes are TRBV10-1 and TRBJ1-1; D is undetermined. The CDR3 has 14 amino acids. Germline V gene lookup returns CDR1 WNHNN and CDR2 SYGVQD (reference sequence). CDR3 residues: CASSVRKSANEASF. CDR3 nucleotide sequence: TGCGCCAGCAGTGTACGGAAAAGCGCTAATGAAGCTTCCTTT.

In nucleotides, the CDR3 is TGTGCCAGCAGTTCCCAGACAGGGACGGAGCAGCCCCAGCATTTT. Encoded protein: CASSSQTGTEQPQHF. The chain links TRBV12-3 or TRBV12-4 to TRBJ1-5; 7 nucleotides match TRBD1. Trimming at V came to 4 bases and at J to 7 bases, leaving 10 bases not matched to a gene. CDR3 length: 15 residues.

V gene TRBV5-5 combines with J gene TRBJ1-6, with a weak D call TRBD1 (6 bases). Germline CDR1 SGHKS, CDR2 YYEKEE (reference sequence). Deletions cut 4 bases from V and 8 bases from J, with 13 bases between. The length of the CDR3 is 14 residues. This chain's CDR3 is CASSPGGRYSPLHF. CDR3 nucleotides: TGTGCCAGCAGCCCTGGGGGGCGGTATTCACCCCTCCACTTT. The full variable domain, its missing parts supplied by reference TRBV5-5 and TRBJ1-6, is DAGVTQSPTHLIKTRGQQVTLRCSPISGHKSVSWYQQVLGQGPQFIFQYYEKEERGRGNFPDRFSARQFPNYSSELNVNALLLGDSALYLCASSPGGRYSPLHFGNGTRLTVT.

V gene TRBV10-3 combines with J gene TRBJ1-2, with D perhaps matching TRBD1 (6 bases). The CDR3 covers 12 residues. Trimming removed 6 bases at V and 6 bases at J, with 11 bases between. Germline V gene lookup returns CDR1 ENHRY and CDR2 SYGVKD. The CDR3 here is CAIRPDSDGYTF. The CDR3 bases are TGTGCCATCAGACCGGACAGCGATGGCTACACCTTC.